The 21 T cell receptor beta chains below were found in one sample sequenced in a study of identical twins. Using its own MiXCR run on the 5' RACE reads, TCRdb lists one record per CDR3 protein. This sample has hundreds of thousands of distinct CDR3 sequences, with 5.5% to 6.5% found just once. Sequencing was done on a sample of naive T cells sorted from blood. Receptors originate from a man aged 18 to 30 in good health.

This clonotype came up many times. A junction end diverges from the germline sequence, so it may reflect a read error. The J gene is TRBJ2-7, the V gene TRBV20-1, with D possibly TRBD2 on 6 matching bases. This CDR3 is built from 14 residues. CDR1 is DFQATT and CDR2 is SNEGSKA in the germline V gene (reference sequence). The CDR3 sequence is CSARGAGTTYEQYF. CDR3 bases: TGCAGTGCGAGAGGGGCGGGAACCACCTACGAGCAGTACTTC.

Many counts were recorded for this clonotype. This chain links TRBV9 with TRBJ2-5; tentatively, D is TRBD1 (6 bases). The CDR3 spans 14 residues. V lost 0 bases and J 5 bases, leaving 11 bases between the germline ends. Germline V CDR1 and CDR2: SGDLS, YYNGEE. The CDR3 DNA reads TGTGCCAGCAGCGTAGCCAACAGGGATGAGACCCAGTACTTC. Its protein product is CASSVANRDETQYF.

The chain is built from TRBV25-1 and TRBJ1-1; the D gene is possibly TRBD1 (5 bases). Germline-derived CDR1 and CDR2 are MGHDK and SYGVNS. CDR3 size: 15 residues. Trimming removed 6 bases at V and 0 bases at J, with 14 bases between. CDR3 region: CASRPDSALNTEAFF. The DNA of the CDR3 is TGTGCCAGCAGACCAGACAGCGCGCTGAACACTGAAGCTTTCTTT.

This clonotype was picked up many times. The gene calls are TRBV4-1 and TRBJ2-1, with 7 bases fitting TRBD2. Germline V gene sequence: CDR1 MGHRA, CDR2 YSYEKL. Trimming took 7 bases from V and 3 from J; bases not matched to a gene: 6. The CDR3 totals 14 residues. This CDR3 is CASKAGLDYNEQFF. The CDR3 DNA is TGCGCCAGCAAAGCCGGACTAGACTACAATGAGCAGTTCTTC.

The rearrangement joins TRBV4-2 to TRBJ2-1; 8 bases are shared with TRBD2. The CDR3 has 15 residues. Germline V CDR1 and CDR2: LGHNA, YNFKEQ. V lost 0 bases, J lost 12 bases, and 10 bases stayed unmatched. In DNA form, the CDR3 reads TGTGCCAGCAGCCAAGATTTGCGGCGGGAGGTAGGGCAGTTCTTC. This codes for CASSQDLRREVGQFF.

The table lists this clonotype with many counts. The chain uses TRBV9 and TRBJ2-4; TRBD2 matches 7 bases. The CDR3 sequence is 16 residues long. After removal of 0 bases from V and 2 bases from J, the junction contained 5 bases not matched to a gene. The germline V gene encodes CDR1 SGDLS and CDR2 YYNGEE. The CDR3 sequence is CASSVGEGATKNIQYF. CDR3 nucleotides: TGTGCCAGCAGCGTAGGGGAGGGAGCAACCAAAAACATTCAGTACTTC.

This chain joins TRBV30 and TRBJ2-7; D gene unclear. Trimming shortened V by 3 bases and J by 0 bases, and 9 bases separated the two germline ends. CDR1 GTSNPN and CDR2 SVGIG come from the germline V gene (reference sequence). This CDR3 is built from 13 residues. CDR3 DNA: TGTGCCTGGAGGAGAGTCAGCTCCTACGAGCAGTACTTC. Amino acids: CAWRRVSSYEQYF.

This clonotype was recorded many times. The chain has TRBV5-1 and TRBJ1-1; tentative D call: TRBD1 (6 bases). Trimming removed 1 base from V and 1 base from J, with 8 bases in between. In germline, CDR1 is SGHRS, CDR2 YFSETQ. There are 14 residues in the CDR3. This CDR3 is CASSLWGQNTEAFF. The CDR3 DNA reads as TGCGCCAGCAGCTTGTGGGGGCAGAACACTGAAGCTTTCTTT.

The chain carries TRBV5-1 and TRBJ2-3; perhaps TRBD2 as D (5 bases). The CDR3 covers 16 residues. V was cut by 0 bases and J by 7 bases, with 18 bases left in between. CDR1 and CDR2 from the germline V gene are SGHRS and YFSETQ. The CDR3 coding sequence is TGCGCCAGCAGCTTGGGCGGAACTAGTGGGGAACATACGCAGTATTTT. This encodes CASSLGGTSGEHTQYF.

The V gene is TRBV18, the J gene TRBJ2-4, with TRBD1 identical over 7 bases. This CDR3 has 14 residues. V lost 5 bases to trimming and J lost 6 bases; unmatched junction nucleotides: 7. Germline loops: CDR1 KGHSH, CDR2 LQKENI. CDR3 sequence: CASSEPGTVNIQYF. The CDR3 coding sequence is TGTGCCAGCTCAGAACCCGGGACAGTAAACATTCAGTACTTC.

The chain links TRBV30 to TRBJ2-1; D is ambiguous. The V end was cut by 4 bases, the J end by 7 bases, with 8 bases between. The V gene's germline CDR1 is GTSNPN and CDR2 SVGIG (reference sequence). This CDR3 contains 11 residues. The CDR3 DNA reads as TGTGCCTGGAATTTTGGGAATGAGCAGTTCTTC. This gives the protein CAWNFGNEQFF.

The chain has TRBV7-2 and TRBJ2-7; 9 bases match TRBD1. Germline CDR1 reads SGHTA; CDR2 reads FQGNSA. CDR3 length: 14 residues. J lost 6 bases, V lost 6 bases, and 9 bases had no gene match. The CDR3 nucleotides are TGTGCCAGCAGTGCCGGGACAGGGAACCGCGAGCAGTACTTC. This translates into CASSAGTGNREQYF. The full variable domain, in which reference TRBV7-2 and TRBJ2-7 provide the parts outside the CDR3, is GAGVSQSPSNKVTEKGKDVELRCDPISGHTALYWYRQSLGQGLEFLIYFQGNSAPDKSGLPSDRFSAERTGGSVSTLTIQRTQQEDSAVYLCASSAGTGNREQYFGPGTRLTVT.

The sample holds many counts of this clonotype. The chain uses TRBV24-1 and TRBJ1-1, with 7 bases matching TRBD1. The CDR3 sequence is 13 residues long. Germline trimming cut 2 bases from V and 4 bases from J; bases unmatched to any gene: 0. Germline loops: CDR1 KGHDR, CDR2 SFDVKD. CDR3 nucleotide sequence: TGTGCCACCAGTGATTCAGGGGGCACTGAAGCTTTCTTT. Residues: CATSDSGGTEAFF.

This clonotype was counted a few times. The genes are TRBV7-6 and TRBJ2-5; D gene ambiguous. Trimming pared 0 bases from V and 4 bases from J, leaving 12 bases between. Germline lookup yields CDR1 SGHVS and CDR2 FNYEAQ. The CDR3 is 15 amino acids. This CDR3 is CASSLALVAGETQYF. For the CDR3, the DNA is TGTGCCAGCAGCTTAGCGTTGGTAGCAGGAGAGACCCAGTACTTC. Variable domain in full (rest from reference TRBV7-6 and TRBJ2-5): GAGVSQSPRYKVTKRGQDVALRCDPISGHVSLYWYRQALGQGPEFLTYFNYEAQQDKSGLPNDRFSAERPEGSISTLTIQRTEQRDSAMYRCASSLALVAGETQYFGPGTRLLVL.

In its sample, this clonotype was seen many times. Here the CDR3 reads CAITTGTGELDTQYF. The CDR3 DNA reads as TGTGCCATCACGACCGGGACAGGGGAGTTAGATACGCAGTATTTT. The chain joins TRBV10-3 to TRBJ2-3; 10 nucleotides align to TRBD1. Losses at the gene ends were 7 bases for V and 5 bases for J; bases not matched to a gene: 9. Germline CDR1 ENHRY, CDR2 SYGVKD. This CDR3 is 15 amino acids long.

CDR3: CASSSLQGASTDTQYF. The CDR3 nucleotides read TGCGCCAGCAGCTCGTTACAGGGGGCCAGCACAGATACGCAGTATTTT. The J gene is TRBJ2-3, the V gene TRBV5-1, with 9 bases aligning to TRBD1. There are 16 residues in the CDR3. Germline-derived CDR1 and CDR2 are SGHRS and YFSETQ. The V segment lost 3 bases and the J segment 0 bases; nucleotides outside the gene matches: 5.

This clonotype was counted a few times. The chain uses TRBV20-1 and TRBJ2-3, with TRBD2 matching 12 bases. V trimming: 0 bases; J trimming: 0 bases; junction bases outside the gene matches: 10. The CDR3 totals 19 residues. CDR1 and CDR2 from the germline V gene are DFQATT and SNEGSKA (reference sequence). This CDR3 is CSARDLTSGRPTSTDTQYF. CDR3 DNA: TGCAGTGCTAGAGATCTCACTAGCGGGAGGCCCACTAGCACAGATACGCAGTATTTT.

The CDR3 nucleotides are TGTGCCAGCAGTCTCCGACTCGTTATTAGCGAGCAGTACTTC. Its translation is CASSLRLVISEQYF. The chain carries TRBV6-2 or TRBV6-3 and TRBJ2-7; no clear D. CDR1 and CDR2 from the germline V gene are MNHEY and SVGEGT. CDR3 length: 14 amino acids. The ends were cut back, 5 bases at V and 6 bases at J, with 17 bases in the middle.

This clonotype was recorded many times. Here the CDR3 DNA reads TGTGCCAGCAGCTACGTAGAGTGGGGAACTGAAGCTTTCTTT. Translated, it gives CASSYVEWGTEAFF. The J gene is TRBJ1-1, the V gene TRBV7-2; no clear D gene. The CDR3 length is 14 residues. Trimming cost V 4 bases and J 5 bases, with 14 bases left between them. CDR1 and CDR2 (germline): SGHTA, FQGNSA. The entire variable domain, with the rest obtained from reference TRBV7-2 and TRBJ1-1, is as follows: GAGVSQSPSNKVTEKGKDVELRCDPISGHTALYWYRQSLGQGLEFLIYFQGNSAPDKSGLPSDRFSAERTGGSVSTLTIQRTQQEDSAVYLCASSYVEWGTEAFFGQGTRLTVV.

This clonotype was seen only a few times. The V call is TRBV7-2, the J call TRBJ2-1; 11 bases fit TRBD2. Germline assignment: CDR1 SGHTA and CDR2 FQGNSA. The CDR3 has 15 amino acids. After removal of 5 bases from V and 7 bases from J, the junction contained 7 bases not matched to a gene. The CDR3 DNA is TGTGCCAGCAGCCTCCCTAGCGGGAGGAGGAATGAGCAGTTCTTC. Protein sequence: CASSLPSGRRNEQFF. Full variable domain (outside the CDR3, taken from reference TRBV7-2 and TRBJ2-1): GAGVSQSPSNKVTEKGKDVELRCDPISGHTALYWYRQSLGQGLEFLIYFQGNSAPDKSGLPSDRFSAERTGGSVSTLTIQRTQQEDSAVYLCASSLPSGRRNEQFFGPGTRLTVL.

This clonotype was counted at least ten times. This chain links TRBV7-9 with TRBJ2-4; D is unresolved. V lost 4 bases and J 4 bases, leaving 5 bases between the germline ends. Germline V gene data show CDR1 as SEHNR and CDR2 as FQNEAQ (reference sequence). CDR3 length equals 12 residues. DNA of the CDR3: TGTGCCAGCAGCTCGATGAAAAACATTCAGTACTTC. Its translation is CASSSMKNIQYF. Full variable domain (remainder filled in from reference TRBV7-9 and TRBJ2-4): DTGVSQNPRHKITKRGQNVTFRCDPISEHNRLYWYRQTLGQGPEFLTYFQNEAQLEKSRLLSDRFSAERPKGSFSTLEIQRTEQGDSAMYLCASSSMKNIQYFGAGTRLSVL.